This T cell receptor (beta chain) was identified during a study of T cell clonality in common variable immunodeficiency. For this clone: Its antigen is unknown. The CDR3 is cut off 3 residues early in the read; its end comes from the germline J gene.

CVID subjects were neither ill nor on immunomodulatory or immunosuppressive medication at sampling. Method: immunoSEQ multiplex PCR; TCRdb's copy keeps in-frame clones and lacks some. This sample carries tens of thousands of clones, none of them present only once. This CDR3 has 12 residues. CDR1 and CDR2 from the germline V gene are SEHNR and FQNEAQ (reference sequence). The germline V and J ends were trimmed by 3 bases and 4 bases, with 6 bases remaining between them. Study observations and caveats: Repertoire-complication correlations in CVID were limited by patient heterogeneity. Shared TCRbeta clones were fewer between CVID subjects than controls. Common variable immunodeficiency TCR beta sequences reportedly had fewer deletions and N-nucleotide insertions.

The chain uses TRBV7-9 and TRBJ1-2; D not certain. This TCR was recovered from a human donor with common variable immunodeficiency. Sequenced material: peripheral blood mononuclear cells. The CDR3 protein is CASSFLPYGYTF. The sequenced part of the CDR3 DNA is TGTGCCAGCAGCTTTCTTCCCTATGGC.